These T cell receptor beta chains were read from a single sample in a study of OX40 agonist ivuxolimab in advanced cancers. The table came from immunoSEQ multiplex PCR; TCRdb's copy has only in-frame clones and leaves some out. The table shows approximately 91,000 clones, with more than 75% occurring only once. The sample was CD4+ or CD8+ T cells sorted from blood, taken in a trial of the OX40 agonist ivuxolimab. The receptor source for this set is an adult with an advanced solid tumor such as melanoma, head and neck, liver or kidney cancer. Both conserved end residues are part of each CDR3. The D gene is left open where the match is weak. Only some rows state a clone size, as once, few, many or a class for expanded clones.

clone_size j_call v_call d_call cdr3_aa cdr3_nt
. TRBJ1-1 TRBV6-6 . CASSYERITEAFF TGTGCCAGCAGTTACGAGAGGATCACTGAAGCTTTCTTT
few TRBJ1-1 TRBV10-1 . CASSEGWYTEAFF TGCGCCAGCTCCGAAGGGTGGTACACTGAAGCTTTCTTT
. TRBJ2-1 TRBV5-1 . CASSLRQDSYNEQFF TGCGCCAGCAGCTTGCGTCAGGACTCTTACAATGAGCAGTTCTTC
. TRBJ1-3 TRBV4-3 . CASSLREAGNTIYF TGCGCCAGCAGCCTCCGGGAGGCTGGAAACACCATATATTTT
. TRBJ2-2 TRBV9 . CASSPYPRTDTGELFF TGTGCCAGCAGCCCCTACCCCCGGACGGACACCGGGGAGCTGTTTTTT
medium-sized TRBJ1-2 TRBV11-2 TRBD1 CASSRLRDRGRGGYTF TGTGCCAGCAGCCGACTCCGGGACAGGGGGCGCGGTGGCTACACCTTC
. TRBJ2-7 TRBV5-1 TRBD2 CASSLVLAGGFYEQYF TGCGCCAGCAGCTTGGTACTAGCGGGAGGATTCTACGAGCAGTACTTC
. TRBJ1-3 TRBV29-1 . CSVADGISGNTIYF TGCAGCGTCGCTGACGGCATCTCTGGAAACACCATATATTTT
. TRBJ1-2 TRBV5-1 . CASSLASGPQFYGYTF TGCGCCAGCAGCTTGGCCTCAGGGCCCCAGTTCTATGGCTACACCTTC
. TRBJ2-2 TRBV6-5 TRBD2 CASSRGLARPGELFF TGTGCCAGCAGCCGCGGACTAGCGAGGCCCGGGGAGCTGTTTTTT
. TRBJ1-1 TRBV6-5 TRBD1 CASSNRGRGSAEAFF TGTGCCAGCAGTAACAGGGGGAGAGGGAGTGCTGAAGCTTTCTTT
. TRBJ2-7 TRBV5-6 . CASSLAVRMGEQYF TGTGCCAGCAGCTTGGCTGTACGGATGGGCGAGCAGTACTTC
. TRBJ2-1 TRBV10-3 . CAINAQGSREQFF TGTGCCATCAATGCCCAGGGGTCTCGTGAGCAGTTCTTC
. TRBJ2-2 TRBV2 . CASSNYPNTGELFF TGTGCCAGCAGCAACTACCCGAACACCGGGGAGCTGTTTTTT
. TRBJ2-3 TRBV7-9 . CASSQGLSTDTQYF TGTGCCAGCAGCCAGGGACTTAGCACAGATACGCAGTATTTT
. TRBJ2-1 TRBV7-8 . CASSLATGYNEQFF TGTGCCAGCAGCTTAGCGACAGGTTACAATGAGCAGTTCTTC
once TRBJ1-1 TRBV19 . CASSAFGAGNTEAFF TGTGCCAGTAGTGCCTTCGGGGCAGGGAACACTGAAGCTTTCTTT
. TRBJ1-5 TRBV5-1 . CASSLEGTVNQPQHF TGCGCCAGCAGCTTGGAGGGAACAGTCAATCAGCCCCAGCATTTT
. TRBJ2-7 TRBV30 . CAWTASHEQYF TGTGCCTGGACGGCCTCCCACGAGCAGTACTTC
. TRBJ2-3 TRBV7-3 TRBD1 CASSATRDREGDTQYF TGTGCCAGCAGCGCTACCCGGGACAGGGAGGGGGATACGCAGTATTTT
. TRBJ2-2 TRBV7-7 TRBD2 CASSLTPTSERGTGELFF TGTGCTAGCAGCTTAACACCGACTAGCGAGAGGGGCACCGGGGAGCTGTTTTTT
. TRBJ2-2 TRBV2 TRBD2 CASRDQGGFSGELFF TGTGCCAGCAGGGACCAGGGAGGGTTCTCCGGGGAGCTGTTTTTT
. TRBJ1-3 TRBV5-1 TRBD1 CASSLDQGVGNTIYF TGCGCCAGCAGCTTGGATCAGGGGGTTGGAAACACCATATATTTT
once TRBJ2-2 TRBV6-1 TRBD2 CASSEPSGRAPGELFF TGTGCCAGCAGTGAACCTAGCGGGAGGGCCCCCGGGGAGCTGTTTTTT